This T cell receptor (beta chain) was found in a study of T-cell memory formation after mild COVID-19. TCRdb reprocessed the 5' RACE reads via MiXCR and lists one record per CDR3 protein. Here the sample spans roughly 450,000 distinct CDR3 sequences, approximately 18% being singletons. V lost 1 base, J lost 1 base, and 8 bases lay in between. CDR3 length: 14 amino acids. Germline V gene data show CDR1 as SGHRS and CDR2 as YFSETQ. This clonotype was detected only a few times. This receptor was obtained from an adult woman who had mild COVID-19 (a few samples of this study predate the infection). Cell type and time point are not known. The chain has TRBV5-1 and TRBJ1-1; the D gene is possibly TRBD1 (5 bases). Sequenced: PBMCs or a T cell subset sorted from them (not recorded which). CDR3 bases: TGCGCCAGCAGCTTGAAGGGGTGGAACACTGAAGCTTTCTTT. It translates to CASSLKGWNTEAFF.